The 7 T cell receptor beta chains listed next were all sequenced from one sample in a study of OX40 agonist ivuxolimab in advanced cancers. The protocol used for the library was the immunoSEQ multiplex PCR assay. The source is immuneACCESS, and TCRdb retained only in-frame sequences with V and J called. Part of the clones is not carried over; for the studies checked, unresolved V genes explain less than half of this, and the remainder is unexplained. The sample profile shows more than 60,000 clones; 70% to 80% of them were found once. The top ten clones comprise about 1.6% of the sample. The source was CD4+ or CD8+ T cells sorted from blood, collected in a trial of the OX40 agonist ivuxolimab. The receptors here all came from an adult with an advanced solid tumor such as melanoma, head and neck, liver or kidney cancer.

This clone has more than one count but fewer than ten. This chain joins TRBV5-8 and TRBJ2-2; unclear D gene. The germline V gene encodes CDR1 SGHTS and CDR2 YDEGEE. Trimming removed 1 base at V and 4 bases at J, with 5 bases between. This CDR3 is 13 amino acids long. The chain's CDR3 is CASSLLPTGELFF. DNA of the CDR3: TGTGCCAGCAGCTTGCTCCCCACCGGGGAGCTGTTTTTT.

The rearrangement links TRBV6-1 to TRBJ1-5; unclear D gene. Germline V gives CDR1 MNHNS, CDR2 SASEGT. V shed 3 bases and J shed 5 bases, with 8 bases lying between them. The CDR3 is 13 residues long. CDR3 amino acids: CASSETSYQPQHF. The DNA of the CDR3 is TGTGCCAGCAGTGAGACCAGCTATCAGCCCCAGCATTTT.

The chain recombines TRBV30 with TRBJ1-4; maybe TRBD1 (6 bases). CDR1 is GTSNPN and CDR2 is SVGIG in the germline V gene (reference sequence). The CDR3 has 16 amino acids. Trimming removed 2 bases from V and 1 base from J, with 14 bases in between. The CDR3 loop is CAWSTGGTLTNEKLFF. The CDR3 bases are TGTGCCTGGAGTACGGGCGGGACACTAACTAATGAAAAACTGTTTTTT. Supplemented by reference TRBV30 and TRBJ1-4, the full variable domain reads SQTIHQWPATLVQPVGSPLSLECTVEGTSNPNLYWYRQAAGRGLQLLFYSVGIGQISSEVPQNLSASRPQDRQFILSSKKLLLSDSGFYLCAWSTGGTLTNEKLFFGSGTQLSVL.

The CDR3 here is CASSYDSSSYNEQFF. The CDR3 DNA is TGTGCCAGCAGTTACGACAGTAGCTCCTACAATGAGCAGTTCTTC. This chain links TRBV6-5 with TRBJ2-1; a weak D match, TRBD1 (5 bases). V lost 2 bases to trimming and J lost 0 bases, with 8 bases between them. The length of the CDR3 is 15 residues. CDR1 MNHEY and CDR2 SVGAGI come from the germline V gene.

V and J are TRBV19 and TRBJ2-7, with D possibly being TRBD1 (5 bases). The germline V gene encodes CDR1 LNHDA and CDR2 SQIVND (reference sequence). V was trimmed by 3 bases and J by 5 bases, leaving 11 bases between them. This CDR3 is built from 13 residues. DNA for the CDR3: TGTGCCAGTAGTATCCAGGGTGGGAACGAGCAGTACTTC. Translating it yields CASSIQGGNEQYF.

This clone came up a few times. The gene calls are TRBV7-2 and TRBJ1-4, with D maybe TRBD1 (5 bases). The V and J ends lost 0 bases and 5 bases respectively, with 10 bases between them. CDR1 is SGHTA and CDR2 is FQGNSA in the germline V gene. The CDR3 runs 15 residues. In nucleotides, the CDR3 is TGTGCCAGCAGCTTAGCGGCAGGGTCAAATGAAAAACTGTTTTTT. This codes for CASSLAAGSNEKLFF. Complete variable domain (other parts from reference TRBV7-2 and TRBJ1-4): GAGVSQSPSNKVTEKGKDVELRCDPISGHTALYWYRQSLGQGLEFLIYFQGNSAPDKSGLPSDRFSAERTGGSVSTLTIQRTQQEDSAVYLCASSLAAGSNEKLFFGSGTQLSVL.

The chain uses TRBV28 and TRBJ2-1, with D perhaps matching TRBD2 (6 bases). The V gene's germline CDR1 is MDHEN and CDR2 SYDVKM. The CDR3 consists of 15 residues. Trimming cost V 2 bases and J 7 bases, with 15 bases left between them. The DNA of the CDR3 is TGTGCCAGCAGTTTAGCGGGGCTAGCGTGGAATGAGCAGTTCTTC. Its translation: CASSLAGLAWNEQFF. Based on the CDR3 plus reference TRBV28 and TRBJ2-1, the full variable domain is DVKVTQSSRYLVKRTGEKVFLECVQDMDHENMFWYRQDPGLGLRLIYFSYDVKMKEKGDIPEGYSVSREKKERFSLILESASTNQTSMYLCASSLAGLAWNEQFFGPGTRLTVL.